This T cell receptor (beta chain) came from a study of blood T cell repertoires in COVID-19. The overall study: PBMCs, B-cell-depleted T cells, or T cells were the source of the cDNA or gDNA that made up the material.

In this sample, this clone turned up once. Clones were sequenced by immunoSEQ multiplex PCR, and TCRdb holds only the in-frame ones, with some missing. This table has approximately 270,000 clones, approximately 80% appearing once. V gave up 4 bases and J gave up 2 bases, with 17 bases separating them. This CDR3 contains 16 residues. The germline CDR1 and CDR2 sequences are MDHEN and SYDVKM. What was sequenced was peripheral blood. V and J are TRBV28 and TRBJ2-5, with D possibly matching TRBD2 (7 bases). The clonotype comes from a man older than 75 with acute or convalescent COVID-19. The chain's CDR3 is CASSSGGGGRQETQYF. The CDR3 DNA follows: TGTGCCAGCAGTTCTGGGGGAGGGGGTAGGCAAGAGACCCAGTACTTC.